Detailed here is one TCR beta chain. Its antigen is unidentified. These data are taken from a study of shared clonotypes between healthy human individuals. Study observations and caveats: Across subsets, estimated richness was generally greater for naive than for memory populations. An anticipated effect of sequencing depth on clonotype sharing among donors was recognized. Sorted-subset samples were not fully sequenced, rarefaction indicated. Among non-shared clonotypes, generation probabilities were lower than among those shared by all four donors.

Measured with immunoSEQ multiplex PCR; TCRdb has only the in-frame clones, and not every one. The data contain roughly 720,000 clones, about 92% of them singletons. Deletions cut 6 bases from V and 5 bases from J, with 17 bases between. Germline assignment: CDR1 MNHEY and CDR2 SMNVEV (reference sequence). The CDR3 is 14 residues long. This rearrangement joins TRBV27 to TRBJ2-7; D uncertain. The receptor was derived from a man between 18 and 29 years old in good health. Some clones in this sample may be carry-over from other donors' samples. The material sequenced was memory CD8+ T cells from PBMCs. Subset indicated: CD45RO+ cells pooled with CCR7-negative TemRA cells. The chain's CDR3 is CASRLRPPHHEQYF. The CDR3 DNA reads as TGTGCCAGCAGACTTAGGCCCCCGCATCACGAGCAGTACTTC.